The next 29 T cell receptor beta chains were all read from a single sample in a study of regulatory T cells in long-lasting Graves disease. The time point is: persistent/refractory GD, antithyroid drugs over 5 years with positive TRAb. Preparation of the TCR library used RNA extracted from PBMCs. Investigators prepared the TCR beta libraries by applying iRepertoire HTBI primers and Arm-PCR of CDR3 regions. Each CDR3 protein gets one entry after TCRdb re-called the multiplex PCR reads with MiXCR. The repertoire holds roughly 500,000 distinct CDR3 sequences, with 20% to 25% as singletons. The sequenced sample was peripheral blood mononuclear cells (PBMCs), obtained when the disease was refractory, from a patient treated with antithyroid drugs. Every receptor here comes from a female donor with Graves disease.

CDR3 bases: TGTGCCAGCAGCTTCCGGACCGAATTAAGGAGTTCACCCCTCCACTTT. Its protein product is CASSFRTELRSSPLHF. This chain links TRBV7-2 with TRBJ1-6; D remains ambiguous. Germline CDR1 SGHTA, CDR2 FQGNSA. CDR3 size: 16 residues. V was shortened by 3 bases and J by 9 bases, with 18 bases between the two germline ends.

This rearrangement joins TRBV20-1 to TRBJ2-7, with TRBD2 matching over 10 bases. CDR1 is DFQATT, CDR2 SNEGSKA, per germline (reference sequence). CDR3 size: 14 residues. The trim removed 1 base at V and 5 bases at J, leaving 5 bases unmatched. This CDR3 is CSARAAGGVNEQYF. DNA of the CDR3: TGCAGTGCTAGAGCAGCGGGAGGGGTCAACGAGCAGTACTTC.

This clonotype was detected many times. The CDR3 region has the DNA TGTGCCATCAACGGACAGGCGAACACTGAAGCTTTCTTT. As protein: CAINGQANTEAFF. V usage is TRBV10-3 and J usage is TRBJ1-1; 7 bases map to TRBD1. After removal of 7 bases from V and 1 base from J, the junction contained 3 bases not matched to a gene. CDR1 ENHRY and CDR2 SYGVKD come from the germline V gene. CDR3 length equals 13 residues.

This rearrangement joins TRBV4-1 to TRBJ2-5; 8 nucleotides agree with TRBD1. V shed 1 base, J shed 2 bases, and the junction held 6 bases outside the gene matches. CDR3 length: 16 amino acids. The V gene's germline CDR1 is MGHRA and CDR2 YSYEKL. The CDR3 loop is CASSQGWTGLQETQYF. CDR3 sequence (DNA): TGCGCCAGCAGCCAAGGATGGACAGGGCTACAAGAGACCCAGTACTTC.

CDR3 in amino acids: CASSQDSDTEAFF. The DNA of the CDR3 is TGTGCCAGCAGCCAAGATTCGGACACTGAAGCTTTCTTT. The rearrangement links TRBV3-1 to TRBJ1-1, with unresolved D. V lost 0 bases to trimming and J lost 3 bases, with 5 bases between them. The length of the CDR3 is 13 residues. CDR1 is LGHDT and CDR2 is YNNKEL in the germline V gene (reference sequence).

This rearrangement joins TRBV19 to TRBJ1-5; a possible D gene is TRBD1 (5 bases). The CDR3 spans 14 residues. V lost 10 bases, J lost 0 bases, and 13 bases lay in between. CDR1 and CDR2 (germline): LNHDA, SQIVND (reference sequence). The CDR3 reads CATMAGLSNQPQHF. The CDR3 DNA reads TGTGCCACCATGGCGGGGCTTAGCAATCAGCCCCAGCATTTT.

Many counts were recorded for this clonotype. The V call is TRBV28, the J call TRBJ1-4, with 7 bases lining up with TRBD1. The CDR3 has 17 amino acids. The trim removed 4 bases at V and 4 bases at J, leaving 12 bases unmatched. Germline CDR1 reads MDHEN; CDR2 reads SYDVKM. Here the CDR3 reads CASSSITAGTDNEKLFF. CDR3 in DNA: TGTGCCAGCAGTTCTATCACCGCCGGGACAGATAATGAAAAACTGTTTTTT. The variable domain in full, completed from reference TRBV28 and TRBJ1-4, reads DVKVTQSSRYLVKRTGEKVFLECVQDMDHENMFWYRQDPGLGLRLIYFSYDVKMKEKGDIPEGYSVSREKKERFSLILESASTNQTSMYLCASSSITAGTDNEKLFFGSGTQLSVL.

This clonotype has a count of ten or more. The chain has TRBV12-3 or TRBV12-4 and TRBJ1-2; D is unresolved. The V and J ends lost 1 base and 8 bases respectively, with 11 bases between them. This CDR3 region has 13 residues. Written as DNA, the CDR3 is TGTGCCAGCAGTTTAGACAGCGGAGGAGGCTACACCTTC. Translated: CASSLDSGGGYTF.

Comments on this clonotype: A clone one base away is much larger, so this may be a read error. The rearrangement uses TRBV7-2 and TRBJ1-2; 7 bases agree with TRBD1. CDR1 and CDR2 from the germline V gene are SGHTA and FQGNSA. The CDR3 length is 14 residues. This CDR3 is CVSSWFGTAYGYTF. The CDR3 bases are TGTGTCAGCAGCTGGTTCGGGACAGCCTATGGCTACACCTTC.

This clonotype was recorded a few times. The J gene is TRBJ2-4, the V gene TRBV6-2 or TRBV6-3, with TRBD2 matching over 9 bases. CDR3 length: 16 amino acids. Per germline, CDR1 MNHEY and CDR2 SVGEGT. J gave up 12 bases and V 0 bases, and 12 bases lay outside the gene matches. In DNA, the CDR3 is TGTGCCAGCAGTTACTCGAGTGCTGGACTAGCGACAGATCAGTACTTC. It is translated as CASSYSSAGLATDQYF.

This clonotype has only a few counts. The V call is TRBV30, the J call TRBJ2-4, with D tentatively TRBD1 or TRBD2 (5 bases each). CDR3 size: 13 residues. Per the germline V gene, CDR1 is GTSNPN and CDR2 is SVGIG (reference sequence). V lost 5 bases and J 3 bases, leaving 11 bases between the germline ends. The CDR3 nucleotides are TGTGCCTGGTGGGACGGGGACAAAAACATTCAGTACTTC. Amino acid sequence: CAWWDGDKNIQYF. Together with reference TRBV30 and TRBJ2-4, the CDR3 gives the full variable domain: SQTIHQWPATLVQPVGSPLSLECTVEGTSNPNLYWYRQAAGRGLQLLFYSVGIGQISSEVPQNLSASRPQDRQFILSSKKLLLSDSGFYLCAWWDGDKNIQYFGAGTRLSVL.

This clonotype was picked up many times. This chain uses TRBV12-3 or TRBV12-4 with TRBJ1-6; no firm D call. The V end lost 6 bases, the J end lost 8 bases, and 14 bases lay between the germline ends. There are 14 residues in the CDR3. The CDR3 DNA reads TGTGCCAGCAGACCAAAGTGGACGCATTCACCCCTCCACTTT. Translated: CASRPKWTHSPLHF.

This clonotype was found once. This rearrangement joins TRBV29-1 to TRBJ1-2; D is unresolved. The CDR3 has 14 residues. The germline CDR1 and CDR2 sequences are SQVTM and ANQGSEA. V gave up 6 bases and J gave up 4 bases, with 18 bases separating them. CDR3: CSVRGRREIYGYTF. The CDR3 nucleotides are TGCAGCGTGAGAGGGAGGAGGGAAATCTATGGCTACACCTTC. The full variable domain, with the rest looked up from reference TRBV29-1 and TRBJ1-2, is SAVISQKPSRDICQRGTSLTIQCQVDSQVTMMFWYRQQPGQSLTLIATANQGSEATYESGFVIDKFPISRPNLTFSTLTVSNMSPEDSSIYLCSVRGRREIYGYTFGSGTRLTVV.

The chain combines TRBV27 with TRBJ2-7; D is uncertain. The germline CDR1 and CDR2 sequences are MNHEY and SMNVEV (reference sequence). V was pared by 4 bases and J by 3 bases, with 13 bases between. The CDR3 runs 14 residues. As DNA, the CDR3 is TGTGCCAGCAGTTCCCCCCTCGTTCACTACGAGCAGTACTTC. Translated: CASSSPLVHYEQYF.

This clonotype was detected ten times or more. The chain joins TRBV6-1 to TRBJ2-7; 9 bases are shared with TRBD1. This CDR3 has 15 residues. Trimming at V came to 4 bases and at J to 4 bases, leaving 8 bases not matched to a gene. The germline V gene encodes CDR1 MNHNS and CDR2 SASEGT. In DNA, the CDR3 is TGTGCCAGCAGTGTCGAAGGACAGGGGTCTTACGAGCAGTACTTC. This gives the protein CASSVEGQGSYEQYF.

This chain uses TRBV7-9 with TRBJ2-4; 7 bases fit TRBD1. Germline V gives CDR1 SEHNR, CDR2 FQNEAQ (reference sequence). V dropped 5 bases and J dropped 8; count of bases not matched to a gene: 6. The CDR3 sequence is 13 residues long. DNA of the CDR3: TGTGCCAGCAGCCCGGGACAGAGAGACATTCAGTACTTC. Translated, it gives CASSPGQRDIQYF.

This clonotype showed up many times. This chain links TRBV20-1 with TRBJ1-6; D is unclear. Trimming shortened V by 5 bases and J by 3 bases, and 20 bases separated the two germline ends. The CDR3 extends over 17 amino acids. Germline V gene data show CDR1 as DFQATT and CDR2 as SNEGSKA (reference sequence). Here the CDR3 reads CSAARQTGGIYNSPLHF. CDR3 DNA: TGCAGTGCTGCTCGACAAACGGGAGGAATCTATAATTCACCCCTCCACTTT.

The chain carries TRBV4-1 and TRBJ1-5, with TRBD1 matching 8 bases. V lost 0 bases and J lost 7; bases outside the gene matches: 2. Germline CDR1 is MGHRA and CDR2 is YSYEKL. The CDR3 is made up of 14 amino acids. CDR3 region: CASSQDPGGQPQHF. The CDR3 DNA sequence: TGCGCCAGCAGCCAAGATCCAGGGGGCCAGCCCCAGCATTTT.

V is TRBV7-9 and J is TRBJ2-7; 9 nucleotides line up with TRBD1. From germline, CDR1 is SEHNR and CDR2 FQNEAQ (reference sequence). The CDR3 contains 14 residues. Trimming took 5 bases from V and 6 from J; bases not matched to a gene: 8. The CDR3 DNA reads as TGTGCCAGCAGCCGATCGACAGGGGGTTTCGAGCAGTACTTC. Protein sequence: CASSRSTGGFEQYF.

The chain recombines TRBV7-3 with TRBJ2-1, with 9 bases that match TRBD2. After removal of 2 bases from V and 4 bases from J, the junction contained 3 bases not matched to a gene. CDR1 SGHTA and CDR2 FQGTGA come from the germline V gene. CDR3 length: 15 residues. The CDR3 DNA reads TGTGCCAGCAGCTTAGCAGCGGGAGGTTACAATGAGCAGTTCTTC. Translated, it gives CASSLAAGGYNEQFF.

This sequence joins TRBV20-1 and TRBJ2-7, with D tentatively TRBD1 or TRBD2 (6 bases each). Germline V gene lookup returns CDR1 DFQATT and CDR2 SNEGSKA (reference sequence). The CDR3 contains 14 residues. Deletions cut 3 bases from V and 4 bases from J, with 16 bases between. The CDR3 sequence is CSASPTGAVYEQYF. CDR3 DNA: TGCAGTGCTAGTCCAACGGGGGCGGTTTACGAGCAGTACTTC.

The chain is built from TRBV7-9 and TRBJ1-3; the match to TRBD1 covers 7 bases. The CDR3 length is 15 residues. J gave up 4 bases and V 5 bases, and 8 bases lay outside the gene matches. Per the germline V gene, CDR1 is SEHNR and CDR2 is FQNEAQ (reference sequence). The CDR3 spells CASSPPGGFGNTIYF. Written as DNA, the CDR3 is TGTGCCAGCAGCCCCCCAGGGGGGTTCGGAAACACCATATATTTT.

This chain joins TRBV7-3 and TRBJ1-6, with D possibly matching TRBD1 (6 bases). CDR3 length equals 14 residues. V shed 1 base and J shed 9 bases, with 10 bases lying between them. From germline, CDR1 is SGHTA and CDR2 FQGTGA. The CDR3 DNA reads as TGTGCCAGCAGCTTAATAGGGGGAGGTTCACCCCTCCACTTT. It yields the protein CASSLIGGGSPLHF.

This clonotype was detected many times. The chain has TRBV6-1 and TRBJ2-6, with D hard to call. Germline V lookup: CDR1 MNHNS, CDR2 SASEGT. The CDR3 has 12 amino acids. V lost 6 bases and J lost 12, with 12 bases in between. The CDR3 region is CASSLYIRVLTF. The CDR3 nucleotides read TGTGCCAGCAGCCTCTATATACGCGTCCTGACTTTC.

The V and J genes are TRBV20-1 and TRBJ1-5; weak D call: TRBD1 (5 bases). Germline-derived CDR1 and CDR2 are DFQATT and SNEGSKA (reference sequence). Trimming stripped 1 base from V and 0 bases from J, with 13 bases between. This CDR3 is built from 16 residues. In nucleotides, the CDR3 is TGCAGTGCTAGAGTGCTCAGGGTAGATAGCAATCAGCCCCAGCATTTT. Encoded protein: CSARVLRVDSNQPQHF.

This clonotype was picked up many times. Germline is not matched at one junction end, which may reflect a read error. The rearrangement links TRBV11-1 to TRBJ2-7; 9 nucleotides line up with TRBD2. Germline CDR1 and CDR2: SGHAT and FQDESV (reference sequence). The CDR3 consists of 17 residues. The CDR3 region is CASSSGSGRERTSEQYF. CDR3 bases: TGTGCCAGCAGCTCTGGTAGCGGGAGAGAGAGGACGAGCGAGCAGTATTTC.

This clonotype has at least ten counts. V usage is TRBV6-1 and J usage is TRBJ1-2; D gene unclear. Germline CDR1 is MNHNS and CDR2 is SASEGT. The CDR3 has 12 residues. V lost 4 bases, J lost 3 bases, and 6 bases lay in between. This chain's CDR3 is CASSGGDYGYTF. The CDR3 DNA reads TGTGCCAGCAGTGGGGGTGACTATGGCTACACCTTC.

As for this clonotype: A read error may be the cause here, since a much bigger clone is one base away. This rearrangement joins TRBV6-1 to TRBJ2-7; 14 positions match TRBD2. The CDR3 contains 14 residues. Germline V gene lookup returns CDR1 MNHNS and CDR2 SASEGT. The CDR3 is CASTGLAGGYGQYF. The DNA for the CDR3 is TGTGCCAGCACCGGACTAGCGGGAGGATACGGGCAGTACTTC.

This chain links TRBV30 with TRBJ2-7, with TRBD2 matching 10 bases. The CDR3 runs to 14 residues. Germline V CDR1 and CDR2: GTSNPN, SVGIG (reference sequence). Unmatched junction bases numbered 3, after V lost 3 bases and J lost 1 base. CDR3: CAWRGSGRSYEQYF. The CDR3 DNA follows: TGTGCCTGGAGGGGTAGCGGGAGGTCCTACGAGCAGTACTTC.